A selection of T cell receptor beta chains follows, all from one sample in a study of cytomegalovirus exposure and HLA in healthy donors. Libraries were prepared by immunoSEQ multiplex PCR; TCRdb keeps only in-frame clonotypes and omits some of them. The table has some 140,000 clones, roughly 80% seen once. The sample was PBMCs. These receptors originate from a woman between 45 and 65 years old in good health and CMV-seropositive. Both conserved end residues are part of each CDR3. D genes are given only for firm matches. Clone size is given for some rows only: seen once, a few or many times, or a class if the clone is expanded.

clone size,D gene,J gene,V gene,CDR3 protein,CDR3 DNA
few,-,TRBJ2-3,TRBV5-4,CASSKPGWGGEPSTDTQYF,TGTGCCAGCAGCAAACCTGGTTGGGGCGGGGAACCTAGCACAGATACGCAGTATTTT
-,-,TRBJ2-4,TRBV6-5,CASSYSGAAKNIQYF,TGTGCCAGCAGTTACTCAGGGGCCGCCAAAAACATTCAGTACTTC
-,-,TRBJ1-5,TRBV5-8,CASSREGQGKGQPQHF,TGTGCCAGCAGCCGCGAGGGGCAGGGGAAGGGTCAGCCCCAGCATTTT
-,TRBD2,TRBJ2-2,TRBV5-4,CASSSNPGLAATGELFF,TGTGCCAGCAGCTCTAATCCGGGACTAGCGGCCACCGGGGAGCTGTTTTTT
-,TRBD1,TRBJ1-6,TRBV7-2,CASSLTGTGESPLHF,TGTGCCAGCAGCCTAACCGGGACAGGGGAATCACCCCTCCACTTT
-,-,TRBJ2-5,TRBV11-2,CASSLQGGQETQYF,TGTGCCAGCAGCTTACAGGGGGGTCAAGAGACCCAGTACTTC
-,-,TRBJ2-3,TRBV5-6,CASSRDLWRGSTDTQYF,TGTGCCAGCAGCCGGGACCTTTGGCGGGGAAGCACAGATACGCAGTATTTT
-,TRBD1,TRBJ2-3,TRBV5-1,CASSSWDRLGTDTQYF,TGCGCCAGCAGCTCCTGGGACAGGTTGGGCACAGATACGCAGTATTTT
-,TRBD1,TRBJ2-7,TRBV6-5,CATRGQGRFEQYF,TGTGCCACCCGCGGACAGGGTCGCTTCGAGCAGTACTTC
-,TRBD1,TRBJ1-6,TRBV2,CASSVQGTRSSPLHF,TGTGCCAGCAGTGTACAGGGGACTAGAAGTTCACCCCTCCACTTT
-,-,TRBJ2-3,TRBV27,CASSSRSADTQYF,TGTGCCAGCAGTTCCAGGTCGGCAGATACGCAGTATTTT
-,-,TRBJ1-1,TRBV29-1,CSVRDKLNTEAFF,TGCAGCGTACGGGACAAGCTGAACACTGAAGCTTTCTTT
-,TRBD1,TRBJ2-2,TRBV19,CASSVLGGQGSGELFF,TGTGCCAGTAGTGTACTCGGAGGACAGGGGTCCGGGGAGCTGTTTTTT
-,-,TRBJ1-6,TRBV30,CAWSVGGGGSPLHF,TGTGCCTGGAGTGTCGGGGGAGGAGGATCACCCCTCCACTTT
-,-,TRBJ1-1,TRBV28,CASSSQQGLNTEAFF,TGTGCCAGCAGTTCCCAGCAGGGGTTGAACACTGAAGCTTTCTTT
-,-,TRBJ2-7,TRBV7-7,CASSLARGTGEQYF,TGTGCTAGCAGCTTAGCTCGAGGAACGGGGGAGCAGTACTTC
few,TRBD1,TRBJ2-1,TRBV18,CASSPGQGGDDNEQFF,TGTGCCAGCTCACCAGGACAGGGAGGAGATGACAATGAGCAGTTCTTC
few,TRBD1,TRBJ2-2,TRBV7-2,CASSLWTGEDTGELFF,TGTGCCAGCAGCTTATGGACAGGGGAGGACACCGGGGAGCTGTTTTTT
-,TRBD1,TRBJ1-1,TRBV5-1,CASSLAGQGEAFF,TGCGCCAGCAGCTTAGCGGGACAGGGTGAAGCTTTCTTT
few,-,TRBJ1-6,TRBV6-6,CASSYSLQDNSPLHF,TGTGCCAGCAGTTACTCGCTGCAGGATAATTCACCCCTCCACTTT
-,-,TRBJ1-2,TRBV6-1,CASSEAQGSYGYTF,TGTGCCAGCAGTGAAGCGCAGGGCAGCTATGGCTACACCTTC
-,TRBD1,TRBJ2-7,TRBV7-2,CASSLLSGQGTHEQYF,TGTGCCAGCAGCTTACTTTCCGGACAGGGAACCCACGAGCAGTACTTC
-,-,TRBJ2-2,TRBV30,CAWSRKRDRTTGELFF,TGTGCCTGGAGTCGAAAGCGAGACAGGACCACCGGGGAGCTGTTTTTT
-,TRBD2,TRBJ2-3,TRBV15,CATSSFSGAHNF,TGTGCCACCAGCAGCTTTAGCGGGGCCCATAATTTT